The 22 T cell receptor beta chains below all came from one sample that was sequenced in a study of control samples from healthy donors and cancer patients. The table came from immunoSEQ multiplex PCR; TCRdb's copy has only in-frame clones and leaves some out. The sample holds about 180,000 clones, 90% seen once. The sample consisted of blood. The receptors come from a woman in her 50s in good health.

The V gene is TRBV25-1, the J gene TRBJ2-7; perhaps TRBD1 as D (5 bases). Germline V gives CDR1 MGHDK, CDR2 SYGVNS. Trimming took off 6 bases at V and 3 bases at J, with 6 bases between the two ends. CDR3 size: 11 residues. CDR3 bases: TGTGCCAGCAGCCAGGGCTACGAGCAGTACTTC. Translating it yields CASSQGYEQYF.

The chain combines TRBV24-1 with TRBJ1-5; D possibly corresponds to TRBD1 (5 bases). V shed 3 bases and J shed 5 bases, with 7 bases lying between them. Germline CDR1 is KGHDR and CDR2 is SFDVKD. CDR3 length: 13 amino acids. CDR3 residues: CATSDRRDQPQHF. The CDR3 DNA reads as TGTGCCACCAGTGATCGCAGGGATCAGCCCCAGCATTTT.

This sequence joins TRBV7-3 and TRBJ1-2, with 7 bases matching TRBD1. This CDR3 comprises 14 residues. The V gene's germline CDR1 is SGHTA and CDR2 FQGTGA. The V gene end was trimmed by 4 bases and the J gene end by 6 bases; junction bases not matched to a gene: 8. The CDR3 DNA follows: TGTGCCAGCAGCTCCAGACCCACAGGGGATGGCTACACCTTC. This encodes CASSSRPTGDGYTF.

The chain joins TRBV5-1 to TRBJ2-3; possible D gene TRBD2, 6 bases. Germline V lookup: CDR1 SGHRS, CDR2 YFSETQ. V was clipped by 4 bases and J by 0 bases, with 12 bases between them. The CDR3 spans 15 residues. CDR3 in amino acids: CASSPRGGSTDTQYF. CDR3 nucleotide sequence: TGCGCCAGCAGCCCGCGGGGCGGGAGCACAGATACGCAGTATTTT.

V usage is TRBV6-1 and J usage is TRBJ1-2; D uncertain. V was clipped by 2 bases and J by 7 bases, with 11 bases between them. The germline gives CDR1 MNHNS, CDR2 SASEGT. The CDR3 contains 13 residues. CDR3 amino acids: CASSENSQVGYTF. CDR3 nucleotides: TGTGCCAGCAGTGAAAACAGCCAGGTTGGCTACACCTTC.

The chain employs TRBV7-9 and TRBJ1-4, with a weak D call TRBD1 (6 bases). Trimming pared 5 bases from V and 7 bases from J, leaving 17 bases between. Per germline, CDR1 SEHNR and CDR2 FQNEAQ (reference sequence). CDR3 length: 15 amino acids. CDR3 DNA: TGTGCCAGCAGCCTTCGCAGGGGAGGCGGTGAAAAACTGTTTTTT. It encodes CASSLRRGGGEKLFF. Filled out from reference TRBV7-9 and TRBJ1-4, the complete variable domain reads DTGVSQNPRHKITKRGQNVTFRCDPISEHNRLYWYRQTLGQGPEFLTYFQNEAQLEKSRLLSDRFSAERPKGSFSTLEIQRTEQGDSAMYLCASSLRRGGGEKLFFGSGTQLSVL.

The chain uses TRBV7-9 and TRBJ1-3; no definite D call. V was trimmed by 4 bases and J by 2 bases, leaving 0 bases between them. This CDR3 is 11 amino acids long. CDR1 is SEHNR and CDR2 is FQNEAQ in the germline V gene (reference sequence). The CDR3 bases are TGTGCCAGCAGCTCTGGAAACACCATATATTTT. Protein product: CASSSGNTIYF.

This chain joins TRBV5-1 and TRBJ2-5, with D perhaps being TRBD1 or TRBD2 (5 bases each). Germline lookup yields CDR1 SGHRS and CDR2 YFSETQ. With 0 bases removed from V and 3 bases from J, the gap between germline ends came to 15 bases. CDR3 length: 16 residues. The chain's CDR3 is CASSLVGGGEKETQYF. The CDR3 nucleotides are TGCGCCAGCAGCTTGGTTGGTGGGGGAGAAAAAGAGACCCAGTACTTC.

CDR3 sequence: CASSQGGREAEKLFF. Written as DNA, the CDR3 is TGCGCCAGCAGCCAAGGTGGCAGGGAGGCTGAAAAACTGTTTTTT. The rearrangement links TRBV4-1 to TRBJ1-4, with a tentative D call TRBD1 (5 bases). The CDR3 is 15 residues long. The V gene's germline CDR1 is MGHRA and CDR2 YSYEKL. Between the trimmed V and J ends, which lost 1 base and 7 bases, there was a span of 13 bases.

The J gene is TRBJ1-5, the V gene TRBV7-2; D gene ambiguous. V gave up 5 bases and J gave up 8 bases, with 13 bases separating them. This CDR3 is 13 amino acids long. Germline CDR1 is SGHTA and CDR2 is FQGNSA. The CDR3 here is CASSLYPLEPQHF. The CDR3 DNA sequence: TGTGCCAGCAGCCTATACCCCCTCGAGCCCCAGCATTTT.

This rearrangement joins TRBV14 to TRBJ2-7; TRBD2 aligns across 11 bases. With 3 bases clipped from V and 3 bases from J, the junction kept 4 bases outside the gene matches. This CDR3 is built from 15 residues. Germline V gene data show CDR1 as SGHDN and CDR2 as FVKESK. The CDR3 DNA reads TGTGCCAGCAGCCAGTCCGGGACTAGCGGCTACGAGCAGTACTTC. The encoded protein is CASSQSGTSGYEQYF.

The chain combines TRBV18 with TRBJ2-1; D gene uncertain. The V end lost 2 bases, the J end lost 15 bases, and 20 bases lay between the germline ends. Germline V lookup: CDR1 KGHSH, CDR2 LQKENI. This CDR3 comprises 14 residues. The CDR3 reads CASSPYLEHLYAFF. The CDR3 region has the DNA TGTGCCAGCTCACCATATCTTGAGCACTTATATGCGTTCTTC.

The CDR3 region is CASSLDGDTYEQYF. CDR3 nucleotides: TGTGCCAGCAGCTTGGACGGGGACACCTACGAGCAGTACTTC. The chain couples TRBV5-6 to TRBJ2-7; D might be TRBD1 (6 bases). CDR3 length: 14 amino acids. V was trimmed by 0 bases and J by 2 bases, leaving 9 bases between them. The germline V gene has CDR1 SGHDT and CDR2 YYEEEE.

The chain employs TRBV3-1 (or the pseudogene TRBV3-2) and TRBJ1-4; TRBD1 matches at 10 bases. Germline V gene data show CDR1 as LGHDT and CDR2 as YNNKEL (reference sequence). The CDR3 contains 14 residues. With 4 bases clipped from V and 7 bases from J, the junction kept 3 bases outside the gene matches. The CDR3 here is CASSPGQGVEKLFF. CDR3 bases: TGTGCCAGCAGCCCTGGACAGGGGGTTGAAAAACTGTTTTTT.

The rearrangement links TRBV3-1 (or the pseudogene TRBV3-2) to TRBJ2-5; the match to TRBD2 covers 15 bases. The CDR3 covers 18 residues. With V trimmed by 3 bases and J by 4 bases, 9 bases remained unmatched. Germline V gives CDR1 LGHDT, CDR2 YNNKEL (reference sequence). The CDR3 coding sequence is TGTGCCAGCAGCCACTGGACTAGCGGGGGGGATCTTGGAGAGACCCAGTACTTC. Amino acids: CASSHWTSGGDLGETQYF.

The chain employs TRBV27 and TRBJ2-1; TRBD1 matches at 8 bases. Unmatched junction bases numbered 13, after V lost 6 bases and J lost 6 bases. The CDR3 extends over 16 amino acids. Germline V CDR1 and CDR2: MNHEY, SMNVEV (reference sequence). CDR3 sequence reads: CASSRKPGQVGNEQFF. The CDR3 nucleotides read TGTGCCAGCAGCCGGAAACCGGGACAGGTGGGCAATGAGCAGTTCTTC.

This clone was recorded only once. The chain combines TRBV2 with TRBJ1-2; D perhaps matches TRBD1 (5 bases). Germline V gene sequence: CDR1 SNHLY, CDR2 FYNNEI. The V gene lost 0 bases and the J gene lost 5 bases, with 13 bases spanning the gap. This CDR3 is 15 amino acids long. The CDR3 loop reads CASSEALSGSYGYTF. In nucleotides, the CDR3 is TGTGCCAGCAGTGAAGCGCTTTCAGGGTCATATGGCTACACCTTC.

The chain recombines TRBV7-9 with TRBJ2-2; D tentatively fits TRBD1 or TRBD2 (5 bases each). Trimming stripped 5 bases from V and 7 bases from J, with 17 bases between. The CDR3 sequence is 15 residues long. CDR1 is SEHNR and CDR2 is FQNEAQ in the germline V gene (reference sequence). DNA of the CDR3: TGTGCCAGCAGCCGGGACCGGGCGCATAGCGGGGAGCTGTTTTTT. Translated, it gives CASSRDRAHSGELFF.

The chain has TRBV19 and TRBJ1-2; weak D call: TRBD1 (6 bases). The germline V gene encodes CDR1 LNHDA and CDR2 SQIVND (reference sequence). This CDR3 has 15 residues. V was trimmed by 6 bases and J by 6 bases, leaving 20 bases between them. The CDR3 protein is CASSQGRRSGNGYTF. The DNA of the CDR3 is TGTGCCAGTAGCCAGGGGCGAAGATCTGGGAATGGCTACACCTTC.

V usage is TRBV28 and J usage is TRBJ2-3; D uncertain. The CDR3 length is 14 residues. Germline-derived CDR1 and CDR2 are MDHEN and SYDVKM. V was cut by 6 bases and J by 4 bases, with 14 bases left in between. The CDR3 nucleotides are TGTGCCAGCAGCGATTATGGCAGGTCAGATACGCAGTATTTT. It encodes CASSDYGRSDTQYF.

The chain uses TRBV28 and TRBJ1-2, with D perhaps matching TRBD1 (6 bases). The V end lost 6 bases, the J end lost 5 bases, and 25 bases lay between the germline ends. The CDR3 is 17 amino acids. Germline CDR1 is MDHEN and CDR2 is SYDVKM. The CDR3 reads CASSSPGGHVPLYGYTF. As DNA, the CDR3 is TGTGCCAGCAGCTCGCCGGGGGGCCATGTCCCCCTATATGGCTACACCTTC.

This chain's CDR3 is CASSAIRDRPPGYTF. In DNA, the CDR3 is TGTGCCAGCTCAGCGATCCGGGACAGGCCGCCAGGCTACACCTTC. The chain links TRBV18 to TRBJ1-2; 8 bases agree with TRBD1. Germline values: CDR1 KGHSH, CDR2 LQKENI. V lost 5 bases and J lost 8; bases outside the gene matches: 13. The length of the CDR3 is 15 residues. The full variable domain, with the rest looked up from reference TRBV18 and TRBJ1-2, is NAGVMQNPRHLVRRRGQEARLRCSPMKGHSHVYWYRQLPEEGLKFMVYLQKENIIDESGMPKERFSAEFPKEGPSILRIQQVVRGDSAAYFCASSAIRDRPPGYTFGSGTRLTVV.